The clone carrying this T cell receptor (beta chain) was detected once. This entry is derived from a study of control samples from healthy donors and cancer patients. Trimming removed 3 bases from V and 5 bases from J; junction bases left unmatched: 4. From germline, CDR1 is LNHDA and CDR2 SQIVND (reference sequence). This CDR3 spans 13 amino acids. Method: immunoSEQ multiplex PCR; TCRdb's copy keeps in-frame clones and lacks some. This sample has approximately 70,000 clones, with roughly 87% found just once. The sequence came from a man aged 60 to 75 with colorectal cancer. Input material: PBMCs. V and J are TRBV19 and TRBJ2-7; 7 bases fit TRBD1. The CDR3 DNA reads TGTGCCAGTAGTATCAGGGGGTGGGACGAGCAGTACTTC. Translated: CASSIRGWDEQYF.